A single sample gave rise to the 30 T cell receptor beta chains below, sequenced in a study of cytomegalovirus exposure and HLA in healthy donors (dated by TCRdb to 2015 to 2018). Libraries were constructed by the immunoSEQ multiplex PCR assay. For the multiplex PCR, a mixture combining 60 forward primers for TCR Vbeta segments and 13 reverse primers for TCR Jbeta segments was used. This immuneACCESS table, as held by TCRdb, lists in-frame sequences with V and J called but not all clones. Of the missing ones, under half trace to an unresolved V gene in checked studies; the others have no known cause. Counted in this sample were fewer than 250,000 clones; roughly 80% of them appeared once. Of the sample, around 1.5% is held by the ten largest clones. Sequencing used PBMCs. The receptors shown here come from a girl between 10 and 17 years old in good health and CMV-seronegative.

This rearrangement joins TRBV7-6 to TRBJ1-2; D might be TRBD1 (6 bases). V lost 5 bases and J 7 bases, leaving 14 bases between the germline ends. The CDR3 length is 13 residues. Germline assignment: CDR1 SGHVS and CDR2 FNYEAQ. The CDR3 sequence is CASSPGEIGGYTF. The CDR3 nucleotides are TGTGCCAGCAGCCCAGGGGAAATCGGTGGCTACACCTTC.

This chain joins TRBV7-9 and TRBJ1-6; possibly TRBD1 for D (6 bases). The CDR3 extends over 16 amino acids. V was pared by 5 bases and J by 5 bases, with 16 bases between. Germline lookup yields CDR1 SEHNR and CDR2 FQNEAQ (reference sequence). CDR3 sequence: CASSLTRGSNNSPLHF. The CDR3 DNA follows: TGTGCCAGCAGCCTTACCAGGGGATCGAATAATTCACCCCTCCACTTT.

This clone was picked up a small number of times. The CDR3 DNA reads as TGCGCCAGCAGCCAAGTGGGCGGGACCTCGGCGGGGGCCAACGTCCTGACTTTC. Translated, it gives CASSQVGGTSAGANVLTF. The chain carries TRBV4-3 and TRBJ2-6, with D maybe TRBD2 (6 bases). From germline, CDR1 is LGHNA and CDR2 YSLEER. The ends were cut back, 1 base at V and 4 bases at J, with 17 bases in the middle. The CDR3 length is 18 residues.

This clone appeared a single time. The chain's CDR3 is CASSLRLFGGAAFF. CDR3 nucleotide sequence: TGTGCCAGCAGTTTAAGGTTGTTTGGGGGGGCAGCTTTCTTT. The V and J genes are TRBV28 and TRBJ1-1; weak D call: TRBD1 (6 bases). The ends were cut back, 2 bases at V and 10 bases at J, with 17 bases in the middle. This CDR3 contains 14 residues. Germline CDR1 MDHEN, CDR2 SYDVKM.

This chain uses TRBV5-8 with TRBJ2-3; 7 bases map to TRBD1. This CDR3 spans 19 amino acids. Germline V gives CDR1 SGHTS, CDR2 YDEGEE. V dropped 1 base and J dropped 0; count of bases not matched to a gene: 14. The CDR3 DNA reads as TGTGCCAGCAGCTTGTACCTTGGAAGGGGGCTGACTAGCACAGATACGCAGTATTTT. This gives the protein CASSLYLGRGLTSTDTQYF.

The V and J genes are TRBV20-1 and TRBJ1-1; no definite D call. V was cut by 6 bases and J by 0 bases, with 5 bases left in between. Germline V gives CDR1 DFQATT, CDR2 SNEGSKA (reference sequence). This CDR3 spans 11 amino acids. CDR3 in DNA: TGCAGTGCCGTTATGAACACTGAAGCTTTCTTT. Translating gives CSAVMNTEAFF.

In its sample, this clone was seen once. The chain links TRBV7-8 to TRBJ1-6, with D maybe TRBD1 (6 bases). V was trimmed by 2 bases and J by 6 bases, leaving 17 bases between them. Germline V gene lookup returns CDR1 SGHVS and CDR2 FQNEAQ. This CDR3 is 17 amino acids long. CDR3 in DNA: TGTGCCAGCAGCTTACAATTTGGGGGCGCCCCTAATTCACCCCTCCACTTT. Translating it yields CASSLQFGGAPNSPLHF.

This clone was seen once. The chain combines TRBV28 with TRBJ2-3; TRBD2 aligns across 9 bases. Germline values: CDR1 MDHEN, CDR2 SYDVKM. The trim removed 6 bases at V and 0 bases at J, leaving 7 bases unmatched. The CDR3 covers 16 residues. CDR3: CASRRRLAASTDTQYF. CDR3 coding DNA: TGTGCCAGCAGACGGAGACTAGCGGCTAGCACAGATACGCAGTATTTT.

This clone has just one count. The gene calls are TRBV28 and TRBJ2-3; 14 bases line up with TRBD2. The CDR3 is 15 amino acids. V shed 7 bases and J 2 bases; nucleotides not matched to a gene: 2. The V gene's germline CDR1 is MDHEN and CDR2 SYDVKM. The CDR3 nucleotides are TGTGCCAGCAAGGGACTAGCGGGGGTCACAGATACGCAGTATTTT. It translates to CASKGLAGVTDTQYF. Combining the CDR3 with reference TRBV28 and TRBJ2-3 gives the whole variable domain DVKVTQSSRYLVKRTGEKVFLECVQDMDHENMFWYRQDPGLGLRLIYFSYDVKMKEKGDIPEGYSVSREKKERFSLILESASTNQTSMYLCASKGLAGVTDTQYFGPGTRLTVL.

The chain has TRBV28 and TRBJ1-1, with a possible D match to TRBD1 (5 bases). From germline, CDR1 is MDHEN and CDR2 SYDVKM. V lost 1 base and J 3 bases, leaving 12 bases between the germline ends. CDR3 length equals 15 residues. This CDR3 is CASSLYEGADTEAFF. The CDR3 DNA is TGTGCCAGCAGTTTATACGAAGGGGCGGACACTGAAGCTTTCTTT.

The gene calls are TRBV5-1 and TRBJ2-5; 16 bases map to TRBD2. CDR1 is SGHRS, CDR2 YFSETQ, per germline. J gave up 4 bases and V 3 bases, and 6 bases lay outside the gene matches. This CDR3 spans 17 amino acids. CDR3 in DNA: TGCGCCAGCAGCTCGGGACTAGCGGGAGGGGGAGGAGAGACCCAGTACTTC. Its translation: CASSSGLAGGGGETQYF.

This chain's CDR3 is CASPGIDTGELFF. The CDR3 DNA reads as TGTGCCAGCCCGGGGATAGACACCGGGGAGCTGTTTTTT. J is TRBJ2-2 and V is TRBV7-9; D is possibly TRBD2 (5 bases). Trimming shortened V by 8 bases and J by 3 bases, and 10 bases separated the two germline ends. The CDR3 covers 13 residues. The germline V gene encodes CDR1 SEHNR and CDR2 FQNEAQ (reference sequence).

The chain is built from TRBV7-2 and TRBJ2-7; no clear D. CDR3 length equals 14 residues. The germline V gene has CDR1 SGHTA and CDR2 FQGNSA. Trimming took 5 bases from V and 5 from J, leaving 16 bases between them. CDR3 residues: CASSPRLLGHEQYF. The CDR3 DNA reads TGTGCCAGCAGCCCGCGACTGCTTGGCCACGAGCAGTACTTC.

J is TRBJ2-7 and V is TRBV7-3, with D unresolved. CDR1 is SGHTA, CDR2 FQGTGA, per germline. The CDR3 has 13 residues. Trimming removed 5 bases from V and 6 bases from J, with 14 bases in between. CDR3 sequence reads: CASSLQQSTEQYF. As DNA, the CDR3 is TGTGCCAGCAGCCTCCAACAGTCAACCGAGCAGTACTTC.

The chain employs TRBV19 and TRBJ1-1, with 7 nucleotides matching TRBD1. With 2 bases clipped from V and 1 base from J, the junction kept 10 bases outside the gene matches. Germline CDR1 LNHDA, CDR2 SQIVND (reference sequence). The CDR3 runs to 17 residues. As DNA, the CDR3 is TGTGCCAGTAGTATATTGCGGACAGGCCTTCCGAACACTGAAGCTTTCTTT. Residues: CASSILRTGLPNTEAFF.

Note on this clone: Other DNA sequences in the sample encode the same CDR3. The chain uses TRBV5-1 and TRBJ2-7; 8 nucleotides align to TRBD2. CDR1 is SGHRS, CDR2 YFSETQ, per germline. The CDR3 sequence is 16 residues long. Trimming at V came to 1 base and at J to 7 bases, leaving 13 bases not matched to a gene. In DNA, the CDR3 is TGCGCCAGCAGCTTGATCAGCGGGGGAGCGGGGTATGAGCAGTACTTC. The encoded protein is CASSLISGGAGYEQYF.

The chain uses TRBV1 and TRBJ1-6; the table's TRBD1 call for D was not verified on the DNA. TRBV1 is a recognized pseudogene. The CDR3 sequence is 17 residues long. CDR3 region: CTSSLRSRGGEGSPLHF. Here the CDR3 DNA reads TGCACCAGCAGCTTGAGATCGAGAGGGGGCGAGGGGTCACCCCTCCACTTT.

The CDR3 nucleotides read TGCGCCAGCAGCCATACACAGGGTGGTGGCACTGAAGCTTTCTTT. It yields the protein CASSHTQGGGTEAFF. This chain links TRBV5-1 with TRBJ1-1, with TRBD1 as a possible D gene (6 bases). The CDR3 covers 15 residues. The germline V and J ends were trimmed by 4 bases and 4 bases, with 17 bases remaining between them. Germline-derived CDR1 and CDR2 are SGHRS and YFSETQ.

The chain uses TRBV6-1 and TRBJ2-2, with no clear D. The length of the CDR3 is 13 residues. V was pared by 4 bases and J by 5 bases, with 8 bases between. In germline, CDR1 is MNHNS, CDR2 SASEGT. CDR3 sequence reads: CASSVEATGELFF. In nucleotides, the CDR3 is TGTGCCAGCAGTGTAGAGGCGACCGGGGAGCTGTTTTTT.

This chain links TRBV7-6 with TRBJ2-3, with D tentatively TRBD2 (6 bases). The V end lost 5 bases, the J end lost 1 base, and 16 bases lay between the germline ends. Germline CDR1 SGHVS, CDR2 FNYEAQ. This CDR3 comprises 16 residues. CDR3 amino acids: CASSLNAGSGTDTQYF. CDR3 DNA sequence: TGTGCCAGCAGCCTGAACGCGGGGTCTGGCACAGATACGCAGTATTTT. Looking up the rest from reference TRBV7-6 and TRBJ2-3 gives the full variable domain: GAGVSQSPRYKVTKRGQDVALRCDPISGHVSLYWYRQALGQGPEFLTYFNYEAQQDKSGLPNDRFSAERPEGSISTLTIQRTEQRDSAMYRCASSLNAGSGTDTQYFGPGTRLTVL.

This chain joins TRBV15 and TRBJ2-1; D may be TRBD2 (7 bases). Germline V gene lookup returns CDR1 LNHNV and CDR2 YYDKDF (reference sequence). The ends were cut back, 1 base at V and 4 bases at J, with 14 bases in the middle. CDR3 length: 16 residues. CDR3 sequence (DNA): TGTGCCACCAGCAGAGTGGGGGGGCGATCTTACAATGAGCAGTTCTTC. It codes for CATSRVGGRSYNEQFF. Looking up the rest from reference TRBV15 and TRBJ2-1 gives the full variable domain: DAMVIQNPRYQVTQFGKPVTLSCSQTLNHNVMYWYQQKSSQAPKLLFHYYDKDFNNEADTPDNFQSRRPNTSFCFLDIRSPGLGDTAMYLCATSRVGGRSYNEQFFGPGTRLTVL.

The table lists this clone with a few counts. The chain employs TRBV5-6 and TRBJ2-7, with 7 positions matching TRBD2. Unmatched junction bases numbered 19, after V lost 4 bases and J lost 6 bases. The length of the CDR3 is 17 residues. The germline V gene has CDR1 SGHDT and CDR2 YYEEEE. CDR3 DNA sequence: TGTGCCAGCAGCCCGACTACATTGGCGCGGGGGATTCGCGAGCAGTACTTC. Encoded protein: CASSPTTLARGIREQYF.

In its sample, this clone was seen a few times. The chain couples TRBV2 to TRBJ1-4; no definite D call. This CDR3 comprises 11 residues. V lost 8 bases to trimming and J lost 5 bases, with 6 bases between them. Germline V gene lookup returns CDR1 SNHLY and CDR2 FYNNEI. DNA for the CDR3: TGTGCCAGCCGAGAGAATGAAAAACTGTTTTTT. It translates to CASRENEKLFF.

This clone has only one observation. The genes are TRBV7-4 and TRBJ1-2, with D hard to call. CDR3 length: 13 residues. The germline V gene encodes CDR1 SGHVT and CDR2 SQSDAQ. V lost 5 bases to trimming and J lost 10 bases, with 17 bases between them. CDR3 residues: CASSLHEVSVYTF. CDR3 DNA: TGTGCCAGCAGCCTGCACGAGGTTAGTGTCTACACCTTC.

The V gene is TRBV2, the J gene TRBJ2-7; the match to TRBD2 covers 12 bases. The CDR3 is 14 amino acids. Germline V CDR1 and CDR2: SNHLY, FYNNEI. The V segment lost 4 bases and the J segment 7 bases; nucleotides outside the gene matches: 5. Here the CDR3 reads CASSGLAGEREQYF. In DNA, the CDR3 is TGTGCCAGCAGTGGACTAGCGGGAGAGCGTGAGCAGTACTTC.

The chain is built from TRBV9 and TRBJ2-5; 10 nucleotides agree with TRBD2. The CDR3 sequence is 18 residues long. CDR1 SGDLS and CDR2 YYNGEE come from the germline V gene. Trimming at V came to 0 bases and at J to 0 bases, leaving 8 bases not matched to a gene. Here the CDR3 DNA reads TGTGCCAGCAGCGTAGATGGTAGCGGGGGGCCATACCAAGAGACCCAGTACTTC. Its protein product is CASSVDGSGGPYQETQYF.

The chain has TRBV7-2 and TRBJ2-3; 13 bases are a match to TRBD2. Trimming cost V 6 bases and J 1 base; bases outside gene matches: 4. This CDR3 has 16 amino acids. Germline values: CDR1 SGHTA, CDR2 FQGNSA. The CDR3 nucleotides read TGTGCCAGCAGTGTACTAGCGGGGGGGGGCACAGATACGCAGTATTTT. Translation: CASSVLAGGGTDTQYF.

The chain carries TRBV6-5 and TRBJ1-4, with a tentative D call TRBD1 (5 bases). The V gene lost 0 bases and the J gene lost 7 bases, with 12 bases spanning the gap. This CDR3 is 15 amino acids long. Germline V gene sequence: CDR1 MNHEY, CDR2 SVGAGI. DNA of the CDR3: TGTGCCAGCAGTTACTCGGGCGTGGGGGGTGAAAAACTGTTTTTT. It yields the protein CASSYSGVGGEKLFF.

CDR3 DNA sequence: TGTGCCAGCAGCTTGGGTCAGGGCACAGATACGCAGTATTTT. This codes for CASSLGQGTDTQYF. The rearrangement joins TRBV7-9 to TRBJ2-3; D gene unclear. Germline CDR1 SEHNR, CDR2 FQNEAQ (reference sequence). V lost 3 bases and J lost 1, with 8 bases in between. The CDR3 is made up of 14 amino acids.

The CDR3 DNA reads TGTGCCAGCAGTTACCCAGGGGCAACTAATGAAAAACTGTTTTTT. This encodes CASSYPGATNEKLFF. The chain links TRBV6-5 to TRBJ1-4, with a possible D match to TRBD1 (6 bases). Germline lookup yields CDR1 MNHEY and CDR2 SVGAGI. Trimming cost V 2 bases and J 0 bases, with 7 bases left between them. The CDR3 covers 15 residues.